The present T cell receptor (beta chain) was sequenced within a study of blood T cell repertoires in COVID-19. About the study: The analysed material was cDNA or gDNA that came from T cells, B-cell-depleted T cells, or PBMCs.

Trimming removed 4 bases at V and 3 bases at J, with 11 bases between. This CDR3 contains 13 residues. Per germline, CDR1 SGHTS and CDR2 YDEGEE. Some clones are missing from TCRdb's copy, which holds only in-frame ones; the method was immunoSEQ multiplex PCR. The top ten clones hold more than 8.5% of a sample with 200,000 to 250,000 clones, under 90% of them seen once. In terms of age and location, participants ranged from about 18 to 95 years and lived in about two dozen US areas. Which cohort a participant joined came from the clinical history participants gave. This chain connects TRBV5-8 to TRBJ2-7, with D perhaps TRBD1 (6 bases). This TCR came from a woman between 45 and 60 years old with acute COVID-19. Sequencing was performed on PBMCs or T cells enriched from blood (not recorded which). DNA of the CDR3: TGTGCCAGCAGCCCCGTGACAGGCTACGAGCAGTACTTC. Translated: CASSPVTGYEQYF.